The rows below give T cell receptor beta chains drawn from one sample of a study of T cell responses to AZD1222 COVID-19 vaccine. Profiled with immunoSEQ multiplex PCR; TCRdb holds only in-frame clones, not every one. The top ten hold roughly 4.6% of the sample, which has 150,000 to 200,000 clones, 90% to 95% seen once. Sequencing used peripheral blood, obtained 28 days after the second AZD1222 dose. The receptors shown here come from an adult who received the AZD1222 COVID-19 vaccine. The CDR3 runs from the conserved cysteine through the conserved F or W.

j_gene,v_gene,CDR3aa
TRBJ1-2,TRBV20-1,CSVNSYGYTF
TRBJ2-1,TRBV29-1,CSVDTGRAISYNEQFF
TRBJ2-3,TRBV19,CASKSGQAGLDTQYF
TRBJ1-4,TRBV2,CASRGTVSTNEKLFF
TRBJ2-3,TRBV30,CAGNGGPTDTQYF
TRBJ1-1,TRBV6-5,CASRYDRGSSTEAFF
TRBJ2-7,TRBV6-5,CASSPPNRGREEQYF
TRBJ2-1,TRBV19,CASSKDLNEQFF
TRBJ1-4,TRBV5-1,CASSFWERQGSEKLFF
TRBJ1-5,TRBV16,CASSQTGDQPQHF
TRBJ2-3,TRBV5-8,CASSSFTPSSRGYF
TRBJ2-7,TRBV5-1,CASSLASTPYEQYF
TRBJ2-3,TRBV4-3,CASSHNLAGITDTQYF
TRBJ1-1,TRBV12-3/TRBV12-4,CASSRIGDTEAFF
TRBJ2-7,TRBV4-1,CASSQEPPTRGSNEQYF
TRBJ2-3,TRBV5-4,CASSLEGTLAGGSTDTQYF
TRBJ2-5,TRBV30,CAWSRETQYF
TRBJ1-2,TRBV5-1,CASSLDRYGYTF
TRBJ1-2,TRBV5-4,CASTTDRAANYGYTF
TRBJ2-3,TRBV7-9,CASSLAGPDTQYF
TRBJ1-6,TRBV27,CASSEEPKNSPLHF
TRBJ1-2,TRBV7-9,CASSQKGQGNYGYTF
TRBJ1-2,TRBV7-2,CASSFRQGRDGYTF
TRBJ1-5,TRBV18,CASSPLPGNQPQHF
TRBJ2-7,TRBV6-6,CASSYSNGEQYF
TRBJ1-5,TRBV7-2,CASSLDIGGNQPQHF
TRBJ1-2,TRBV5-6,CASSLEGSLNYGYTF
TRBJ2-7,TRBV4-2,CASSQVARSSYEQYF
TRBJ2-1,TRBV11-3,CASSLERAAVSYNEQFF
TRBJ1-1,TRBV19,CASSGSLNTEAFF
TRBJ2-1,TRBV6-4,CASSETSGNNEQFF